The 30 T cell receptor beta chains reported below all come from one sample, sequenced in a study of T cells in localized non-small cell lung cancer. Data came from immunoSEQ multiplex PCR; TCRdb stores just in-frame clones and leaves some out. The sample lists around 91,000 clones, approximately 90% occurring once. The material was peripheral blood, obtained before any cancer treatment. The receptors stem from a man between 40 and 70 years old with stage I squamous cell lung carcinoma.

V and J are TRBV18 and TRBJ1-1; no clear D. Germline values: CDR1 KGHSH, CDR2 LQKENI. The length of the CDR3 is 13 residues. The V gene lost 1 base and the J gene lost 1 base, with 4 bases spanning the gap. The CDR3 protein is CASSPQQNTEAFF. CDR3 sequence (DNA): TGTGCCAGCTCACCACAGCAGAACACTGAAGCTTTCTTT.

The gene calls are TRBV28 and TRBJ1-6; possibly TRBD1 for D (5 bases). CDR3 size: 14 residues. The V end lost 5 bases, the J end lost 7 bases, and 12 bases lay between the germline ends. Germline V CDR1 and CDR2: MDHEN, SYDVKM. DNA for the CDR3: TGTGCCAGCAGTGGCCCCAGGGAAAATTCACCCCTCCACTTT. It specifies CASSGPRENSPLHF.

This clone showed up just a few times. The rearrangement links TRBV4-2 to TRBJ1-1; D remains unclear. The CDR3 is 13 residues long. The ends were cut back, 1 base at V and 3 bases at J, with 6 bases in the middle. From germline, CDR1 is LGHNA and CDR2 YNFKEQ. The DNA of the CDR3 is TGTGCCAGCAGCCAAGCAGTAGACACTGAAGCTTTCTTT. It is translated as CASSQAVDTEAFF.

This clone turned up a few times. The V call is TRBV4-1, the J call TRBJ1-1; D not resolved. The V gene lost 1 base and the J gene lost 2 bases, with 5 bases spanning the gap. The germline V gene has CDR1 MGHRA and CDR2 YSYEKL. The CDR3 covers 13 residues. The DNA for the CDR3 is TGCGCCAGCAGCCAAGTGGATAACACTGAAGCTTTCTTT. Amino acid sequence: CASSQVDNTEAFF.

The CDR3 DNA follows: TGTGCCAGCAGTGAAAGGCCGACGGTCCAAGAGACCCAGTACTTC. Protein sequence: CASSERPTVQETQYF. This sequence joins TRBV6-1 and TRBJ2-5; D gene uncertain. V lost 2 bases and J lost 1, with 11 bases in between. CDR3 size: 15 residues. Germline CDR1 MNHNS, CDR2 SASEGT.

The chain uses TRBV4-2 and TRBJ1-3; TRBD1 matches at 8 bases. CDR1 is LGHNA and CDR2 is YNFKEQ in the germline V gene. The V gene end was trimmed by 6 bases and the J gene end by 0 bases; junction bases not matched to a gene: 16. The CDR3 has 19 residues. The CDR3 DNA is TGTGCCAGCAGTAGGGGGGGACAGGACGATCCACTCTCTGGAAACACCATATATTTT. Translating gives CASSRGGQDDPLSGNTIYF.

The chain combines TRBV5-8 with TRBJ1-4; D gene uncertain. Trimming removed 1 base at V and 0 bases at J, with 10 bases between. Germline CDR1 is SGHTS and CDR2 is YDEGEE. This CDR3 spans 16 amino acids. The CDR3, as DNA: TGTGCCAGCAGCTTGCGCTGGGAACCAACTAATGAAAAACTGTTTTTT. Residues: CASSLRWEPTNEKLFF.

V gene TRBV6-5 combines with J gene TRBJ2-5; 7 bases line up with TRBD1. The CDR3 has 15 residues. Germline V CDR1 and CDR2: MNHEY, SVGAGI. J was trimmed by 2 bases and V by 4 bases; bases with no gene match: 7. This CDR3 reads CASSFGQVGQETQYF. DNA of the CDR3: TGTGCCAGCAGTTTCGGACAGGTTGGGCAAGAGACCCAGTACTTC.

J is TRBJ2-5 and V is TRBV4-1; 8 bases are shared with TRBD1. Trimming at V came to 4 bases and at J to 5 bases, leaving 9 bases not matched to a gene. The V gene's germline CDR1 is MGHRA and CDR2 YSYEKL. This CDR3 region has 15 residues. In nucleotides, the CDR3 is TGCGCCAGCAGCCTGGACAGGGTGGCTGGGGAGACCCAGTACTTC. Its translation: CASSLDRVAGETQYF.

The CDR3 DNA is TGTGCCAGCAGCTTACGGTCGGGACGGCAGGAGGAAAACACCTTC. It translates to CASSLRSGRQEENTF. The chain couples TRBV5-8 to TRBJ1-2; TRBD1 is a possible D gene (5 bases). The CDR3 runs to 15 residues. Germline CDR1 reads SGHTS; CDR2 reads YDEGEE. The V end lost 2 bases, the J end lost 12 bases, and 23 bases lay between the germline ends.

CDR3 residues: CASSFVGAREKLFF. The CDR3, as DNA: TGTGCCAGCAGCTTTGTGGGGGCGCGGGAAAAACTGTTTTTT. The gene calls are TRBV7-2 and TRBJ1-4; perhaps TRBD1 as D (6 bases). Germline V gene lookup returns CDR1 SGHTA and CDR2 FQGNSA. The CDR3 sequence is 14 residues long. Trimming took 3 bases from V and 8 from J, leaving 13 bases between them.

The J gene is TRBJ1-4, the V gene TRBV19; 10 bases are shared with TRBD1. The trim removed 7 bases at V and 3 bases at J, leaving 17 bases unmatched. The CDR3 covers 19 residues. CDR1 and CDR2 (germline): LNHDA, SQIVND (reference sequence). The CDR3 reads CASTGYGTGVFGANEKLFF. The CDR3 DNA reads TGTGCCAGTACGGGGTACGGGACAGGGGTTTTCGGGGCTAATGAAAAACTGTTTTTT.

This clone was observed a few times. The chain's CDR3 is CASSLGLHSTDTQYF. The DNA of the CDR3 is TGTGCCAGCAGCTTGGGACTCCACTCCACAGATACGCAGTATTTT. V and J are TRBV5-6 and TRBJ2-3; no clear D. The CDR3 is 15 residues long. Trimming took off 0 bases at V and 2 bases at J, with 10 bases between the two ends. Per the germline V gene, CDR1 is SGHDT and CDR2 is YYEEEE. Complete variable domain (other parts from reference TRBV5-6 and TRBJ2-3): DAGVTQSPTHLIKTRGQQVTLRCSPKSGHDTVSWYQQALGQGPQFIFQYYEEEERQRGNFPDRFSGHQFPNYSSELNVNALLLGDSALYLCASSLGLHSTDTQYFGPGTRLTVL.

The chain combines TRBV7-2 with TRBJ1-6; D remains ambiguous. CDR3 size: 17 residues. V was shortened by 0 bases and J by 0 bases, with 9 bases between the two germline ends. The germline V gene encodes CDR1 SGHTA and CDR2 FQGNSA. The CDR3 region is CASSLAERSSYNSPLHF. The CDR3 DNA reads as TGTGCCAGCAGCTTAGCGGAGAGGAGCTCCTATAATTCACCCCTCCACTTT.

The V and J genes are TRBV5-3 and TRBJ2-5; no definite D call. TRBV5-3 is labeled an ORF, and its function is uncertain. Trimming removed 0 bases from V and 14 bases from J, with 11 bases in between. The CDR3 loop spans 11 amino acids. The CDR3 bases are TGTGCCAGAAGCTTGGTCGGTCCTAAATACTTC. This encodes CARSLVGPKYF.

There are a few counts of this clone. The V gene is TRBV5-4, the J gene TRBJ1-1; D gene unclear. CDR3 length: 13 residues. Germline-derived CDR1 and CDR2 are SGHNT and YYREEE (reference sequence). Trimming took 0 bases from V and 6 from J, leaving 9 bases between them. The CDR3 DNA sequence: TGTGCCAGCAGCTTGGAAGGGCTCGCTGAAGCTTTCTTT. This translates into CASSLEGLAEAFF.

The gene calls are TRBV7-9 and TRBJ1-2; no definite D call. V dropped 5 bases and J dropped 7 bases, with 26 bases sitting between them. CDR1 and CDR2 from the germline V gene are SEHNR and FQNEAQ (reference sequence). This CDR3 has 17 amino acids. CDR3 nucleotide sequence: TGTGCCAGCAGCCCCTGGGTGGCAGGACCTCGTTTTGGTGGCTACACCTTC. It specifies CASSPWVAGPRFGGYTF.

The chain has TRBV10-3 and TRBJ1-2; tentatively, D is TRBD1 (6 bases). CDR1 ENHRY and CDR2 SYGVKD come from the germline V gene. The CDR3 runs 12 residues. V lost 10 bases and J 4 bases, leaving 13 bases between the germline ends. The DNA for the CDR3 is TGTGCCACCAAGCGGGACACCTATGGCTACACCTTC. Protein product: CATKRDTYGYTF.

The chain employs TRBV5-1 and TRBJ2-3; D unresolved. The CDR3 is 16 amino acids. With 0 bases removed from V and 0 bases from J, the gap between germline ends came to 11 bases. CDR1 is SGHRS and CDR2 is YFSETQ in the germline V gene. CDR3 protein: CASSLDAGSSTDTQYF. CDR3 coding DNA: TGCGCCAGCAGCTTGGACGCAGGTTCTAGCACAGATACGCAGTATTTT. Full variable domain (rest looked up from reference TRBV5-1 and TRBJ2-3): KAGVTQTPRYLIKTRGQQVTLSCSPISGHRSVSWYQQTPGQGLQFLFEYFSETQRNKGNFPGRFSGRQFSNSRSEMNVSTLELGDSALYLCASSLDAGSSTDTQYFGPGTRLTVL.

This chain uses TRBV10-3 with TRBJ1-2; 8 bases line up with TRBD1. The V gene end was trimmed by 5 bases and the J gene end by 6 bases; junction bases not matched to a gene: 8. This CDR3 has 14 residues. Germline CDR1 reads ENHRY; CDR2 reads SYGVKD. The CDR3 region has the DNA TGTGCCATCAGTACCGGGACAGGTACACATGGCTACACCTTC. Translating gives CAISTGTGTHGYTF.

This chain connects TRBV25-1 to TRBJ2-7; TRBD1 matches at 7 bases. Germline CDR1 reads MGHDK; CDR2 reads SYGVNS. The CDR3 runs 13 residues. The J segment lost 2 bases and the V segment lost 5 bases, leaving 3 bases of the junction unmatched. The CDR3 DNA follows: TGTGCCAGCAGTTCGGGACAGACCTACGAGCAGTACTTC. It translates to CASSSGQTYEQYF.

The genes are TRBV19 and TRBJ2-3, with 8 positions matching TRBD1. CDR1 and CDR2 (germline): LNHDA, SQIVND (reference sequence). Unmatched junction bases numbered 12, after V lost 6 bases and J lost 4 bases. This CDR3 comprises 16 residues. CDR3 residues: CASSLRTGIRADTQYF. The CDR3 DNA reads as TGTGCCAGTAGCTTAAGGACAGGGATAAGGGCAGATACGCAGTATTTT.

The CDR3 sequence: CASNGGQGAGAFF. The DNA for the CDR3 is TGTGCCAGCAACGGGGGTCAGGGGGCGGGAGCTTTCTTT. This sequence joins TRBV28 and TRBJ1-1; 8 bases are a match to TRBD1. Germline CDR1 and CDR2: MDHEN and SYDVKM. The CDR3 has 13 residues. V gave up 7 bases and J gave up 10 bases; unmatched junction bases: 11.

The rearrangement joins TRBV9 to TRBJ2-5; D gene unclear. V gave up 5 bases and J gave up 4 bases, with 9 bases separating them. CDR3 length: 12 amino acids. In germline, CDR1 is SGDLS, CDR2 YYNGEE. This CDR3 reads CASSGSGETQYF. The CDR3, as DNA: TGTGCCAGCAGTGGTTCGGGAGAGACCCAGTACTTC. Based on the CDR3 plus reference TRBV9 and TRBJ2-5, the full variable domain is DSGVTQTPKHLITATGQRVTLRCSPRSGDLSVYWYQQSLDQGLQFLIQYYNGEERAKGNILERFSAQQFPDLHSELNLSSLELGDSALYFCASSGSGETQYFGPGTRLLVL.

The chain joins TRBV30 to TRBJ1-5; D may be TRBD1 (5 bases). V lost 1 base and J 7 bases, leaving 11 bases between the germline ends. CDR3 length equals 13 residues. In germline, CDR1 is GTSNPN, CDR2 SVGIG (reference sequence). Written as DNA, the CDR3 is TGTGCCTGGAGTGATGGGGGGGACCAGCCCCAGCATTTT. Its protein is CAWSDGGDQPQHF.

This chain's CDR3 is CASSQERIRGTQYF. The CDR3 DNA reads as TGCGCCAGCAGCCAAGAACGGATCAGGGGGACCCAGTACTTC. The rearrangement joins TRBV4-3 to TRBJ2-5, with D perhaps TRBD1 (6 bases). CDR1 and CDR2 (germline): LGHNA, YSLEER. The CDR3 extends over 14 amino acids. Trimming cost V 0 bases and J 7 bases, with 12 bases left between them.

Here the CDR3 reads CASTLGGQGAYEQYF. The CDR3 bases are TGTGCCAGCACCCTCGGGGGACAGGGGGCATACGAGCAGTACTTC. The chain combines TRBV6-1 with TRBJ2-7; 12 nucleotides line up with TRBD1. Germline V gene data show CDR1 as MNHNS and CDR2 as SASEGT. The CDR3 consists of 15 residues. The V gene end was trimmed by 7 bases and the J gene end by 4 bases; junction bases not matched to a gene: 8.

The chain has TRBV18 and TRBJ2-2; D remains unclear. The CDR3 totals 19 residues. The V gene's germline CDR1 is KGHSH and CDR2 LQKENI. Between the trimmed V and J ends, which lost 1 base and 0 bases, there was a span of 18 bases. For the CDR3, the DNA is TGTGCCAGCTCACCACGTCGGTTCCAGGCAGACTCGAACACCGGGGAGCTGTTTTTT. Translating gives CASSPRRFQADSNTGELFF.

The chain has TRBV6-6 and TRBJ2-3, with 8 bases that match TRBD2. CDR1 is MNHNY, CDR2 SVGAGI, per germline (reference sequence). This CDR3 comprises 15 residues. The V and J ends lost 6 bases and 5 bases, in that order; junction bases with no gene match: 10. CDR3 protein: CASRPRTGGRDTQYF. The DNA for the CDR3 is TGTGCCAGCAGGCCCCGGACGGGGGGGAGAGATACGCAGTATTTT.

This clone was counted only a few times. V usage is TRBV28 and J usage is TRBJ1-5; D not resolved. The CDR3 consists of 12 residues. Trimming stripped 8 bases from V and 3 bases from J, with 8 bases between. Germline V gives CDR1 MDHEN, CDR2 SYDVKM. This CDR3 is CASGQLNQPQHF. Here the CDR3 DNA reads TGTGCCAGCGGGCAGCTCAATCAGCCCCAGCATTTT. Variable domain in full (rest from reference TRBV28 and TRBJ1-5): DVKVTQSSRYLVKRTGEKVFLECVQDMDHENMFWYRQDPGLGLRLIYFSYDVKMKEKGDIPEGYSVSREKKERFSLILESASTNQTSMYLCASGQLNQPQHFGDGTRLSIL.